This passage covers 14 T cell receptor beta chains from one sample sequenced in a study of T cells in localized non-small cell lung cancer. The protocol was immunoSEQ multiplex PCR, while the TCRdb copy is restricted to in-frame clones and leaves out a portion. The table records about 21,000 clones, over 85% of them present only once. The material was peripheral blood, obtained before any cancer treatment. These receptors all come from a male donor older than 55 with stage I squamous cell lung carcinoma.

This sequence joins TRBV10-2 and TRBJ2-7, with D possibly matching TRBD2 (6 bases). The V end was cut by 7 bases, the J end by 0 bases, with 13 bases between. The CDR3 runs 14 residues. The germline CDR1 and CDR2 sequences are WSHSY and SAAADI. Written as DNA, the CDR3 is TGCGCCAGCAAGGCGGGGTTAAGCTCCTACGAGCAGTACTTC. Protein: CASKAGLSSYEQYF.

The chain employs TRBV5-8 and TRBJ1-5; D unclear. The V and J ends lost 4 bases and 0 bases respectively, with 14 bases between them. Per the germline V gene, CDR1 is SGHTS and CDR2 is YDEGEE. The CDR3 is 16 residues long. The CDR3 spells CASSPMGGYSNQPQHF. The CDR3 DNA follows: TGTGCCAGCAGCCCAATGGGAGGATATAGCAATCAGCCCCAGCATTTT.

This chain connects TRBV6-6 to TRBJ2-7; a weak D match, TRBD1 (5 bases). The CDR3 spans 15 residues. The V and J ends lost 3 bases and 3 bases respectively, with 15 bases between them. Germline loops: CDR1 MNHNY, CDR2 SVGAGI (reference sequence). In DNA, the CDR3 is TGTGCCAGCAGTTATTCTCAGGGATTCAGCTACGAGCAGTACTTC. This codes for CASSYSQGFSYEQYF.

The chain is built from TRBV5-1 and TRBJ1-4; D gene unclear. The germline V and J ends were trimmed by 5 bases and 5 bases, with 7 bases remaining between them. CDR3 length: 12 amino acids. Germline V gene sequence: CDR1 SGHRS, CDR2 YFSETQ. CDR3 sequence reads: CASRIENEKLFF. The CDR3 bases are TGCGCCAGCAGGATTGAGAATGAAAAACTGTTTTTT. The full variable domain, rest sourced from reference TRBV5-1 and TRBJ1-4, is KAGVTQTPRYLIKTRGQQVTLSCSPISGHRSVSWYQQTPGQGLQFLFEYFSETQRNKGNFPGRFSGRQFSNSRSEMNVSTLELGDSALYLCASRIENEKLFFGSGTQLSVL.

Only one count was recorded for this clone. The rearrangement joins TRBV5-4 to TRBJ2-3, with D possibly called TRBD1 or TRBD2 (7 bases each). Germline CDR1 is SGHNT and CDR2 is YYREEE (reference sequence). The germline V and J ends were trimmed by 5 bases and 3 bases, with 13 bases remaining between them. The CDR3 is 14 amino acids. CDR3 sequence: CASRFQGGTDTQYF. Written as DNA, the CDR3 is TGTGCCAGCAGGTTCCAGGGGGGGACAGATACGCAGTATTTT.

This clone was seen only once. CDR3 nucleotide sequence: TGTGCCAGCAGTTTAGGTAGCGGGGGGTCTGCTGAGACCCAGTACTTC. It translates to CASSLGSGGSAETQYF. The rearrangement links TRBV27 to TRBJ2-5; TRBD2 agrees at 10 bases. Germline V lookup: CDR1 MNHEY, CDR2 SMNVEV (reference sequence). This CDR3 is built from 16 residues. V lost 2 bases and J lost 5; bases outside the gene matches: 8.

This rearrangement joins TRBV6-1 to TRBJ1-2; D is possibly TRBD1 (5 bases). Germline CDR1 MNHNS, CDR2 SASEGT. Trimming removed 4 bases from V and 5 bases from J, with 14 bases in between. The CDR3 spans 14 residues. CDR3 DNA sequence: TGTGCCAGCAGTGGGTGGGGGTTCGGGTATGGCTACACCTTC. Its translation: CASSGWGFGYGYTF.

V and J are TRBV28 and TRBJ2-3, with 8 bases aligning to TRBD2. In germline, CDR1 is MDHEN, CDR2 SYDVKM. Trimming at V came to 2 bases and at J to 5 bases, leaving 12 bases not matched to a gene. The CDR3 contains 17 residues. The CDR3 spells CASSLEEAGVMGDTQYF. In nucleotides, the CDR3 is TGTGCCAGCAGTTTAGAAGAAGCGGGAGTGATGGGAGATACGCAGTATTTT.

This chain uses TRBV2 with TRBJ1-2; 9 bases match TRBD1. The V gene's germline CDR1 is SNHLY and CDR2 FYNNEI. The J segment lost 5 bases and the V segment lost 4 bases, leaving 5 bases of the junction unmatched. This CDR3 region has 14 residues. The CDR3 DNA reads as TGTGCCAGCAGTGGAGGGACAGGGAAGTATGGCTACACCTTC. It codes for CASSGGTGKYGYTF.

This clone was seen a few times. V gene TRBV30 combines with J gene TRBJ1-1, with no clear D. Trimming took off 0 bases at V and 4 bases at J, with 12 bases between the two ends. CDR1 and CDR2 (germline): GTSNPN, SVGIG (reference sequence). CDR3 size: 14 residues. For the CDR3, the DNA is TGTGCCTGGAGTGTAGAGAGTGTAGGCACTGAAGCTTTCTTT. Protein: CAWSVESVGTEAFF.

The chain carries TRBV6-5 and TRBJ1-2; 8 bases map to TRBD1. The J segment lost 2 bases and the V segment lost 5 bases, leaving 7 bases of the junction unmatched. This CDR3 has 15 amino acids. The germline gives CDR1 MNHEY, CDR2 SVGAGI. CDR3 nucleotide sequence: TGTGCCAGCAGTCGATTCGACAGGGGAAACTATGGCTACACCTTC. Residues: CASSRFDRGNYGYTF.

This chain connects TRBV30 to TRBJ1-5, with 10 bases lining up with TRBD1. CDR3 length: 15 residues. The J segment lost 0 bases and the V segment lost 2 bases, leaving 1 base of the junction unmatched. The germline gives CDR1 GTSNPN, CDR2 SVGIG (reference sequence). The CDR3 reads CAWSRDRGSNQPQHF. DNA for the CDR3: TGTGCCTGGAGTAGGGACAGGGGTAGCAATCAGCCCCAGCATTTT.

CDR3 residues: CASSFLPGAYEQYF. Here the CDR3 DNA reads TGTGCCAGCAGCTTTCTTCCAGGCGCCTACGAGCAGTACTTC. The gene calls are TRBV12-1 and TRBJ2-7; TRBD1, the table's D call, lacks a check against the DNA. TRBV12-1 is listed as a pseudogene. The CDR3 contains 14 residues.

The chain links TRBV4-1 to TRBJ2-5; 13 bases are shared with TRBD2. The CDR3 covers 17 residues. V lost 4 bases, J lost 4 bases, and 9 bases stayed unmatched. CDR1 is MGHRA and CDR2 is YSYEKL in the germline V gene. The CDR3 is CASSPTSGGAGGETQYF. The DNA for the CDR3 is TGCGCCAGCAGCCCAACTAGCGGGGGGGCCGGGGGAGAGACCCAGTACTTC.